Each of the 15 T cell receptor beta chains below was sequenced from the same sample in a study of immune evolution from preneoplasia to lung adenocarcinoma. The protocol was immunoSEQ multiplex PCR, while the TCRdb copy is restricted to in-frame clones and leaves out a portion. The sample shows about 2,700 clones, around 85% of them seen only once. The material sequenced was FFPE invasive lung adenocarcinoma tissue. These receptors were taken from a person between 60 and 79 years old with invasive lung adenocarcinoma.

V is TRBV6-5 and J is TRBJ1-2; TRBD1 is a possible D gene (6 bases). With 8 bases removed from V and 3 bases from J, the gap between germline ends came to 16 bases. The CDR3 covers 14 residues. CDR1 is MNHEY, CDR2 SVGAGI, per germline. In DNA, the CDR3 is TGTGCCAGCGGGACTGAGGGGGGCGACTATGGCTACACCTTC. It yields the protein CASGTEGGDYGYTF.

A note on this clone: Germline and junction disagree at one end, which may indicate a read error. The CDR3 DNA is TGCTCCAGCAGCTTGGCCTCGGGACCTTTCGCCTACGAGCAGTACTTC. It is translated as CSSSLASGPFAYEQYF. The chain couples TRBV5-1 to TRBJ2-7; D tentatively fits TRBD1 or TRBD2 (5 bases each). Germline values: CDR1 SGHRS, CDR2 YFSETQ. The CDR3 contains 16 residues.

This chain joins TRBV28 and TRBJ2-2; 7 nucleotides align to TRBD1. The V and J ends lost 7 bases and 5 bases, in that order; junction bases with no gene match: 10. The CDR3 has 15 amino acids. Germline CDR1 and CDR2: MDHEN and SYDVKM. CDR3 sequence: CASTPRGTTTGELFF. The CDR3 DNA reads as TGTGCCAGCACCCCCAGGGGGACCACTACCGGGGAGCTGTTTTTT.

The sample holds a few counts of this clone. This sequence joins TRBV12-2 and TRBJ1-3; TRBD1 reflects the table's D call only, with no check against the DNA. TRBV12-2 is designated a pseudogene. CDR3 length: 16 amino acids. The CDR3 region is CASRTNPPGSGNTIYF. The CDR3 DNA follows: TGTGCAAGTCGCACGAACCCCCCAGGGTCTGGAAACACCATATATTTT.

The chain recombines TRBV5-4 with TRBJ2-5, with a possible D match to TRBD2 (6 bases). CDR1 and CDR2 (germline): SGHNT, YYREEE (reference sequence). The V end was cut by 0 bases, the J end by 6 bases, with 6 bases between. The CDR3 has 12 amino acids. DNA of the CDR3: TGTGCCAGCAGCTTGGGCGGGAAGACCCAGTACTTC. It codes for CASSLGGKTQYF.

This CDR3 reads CASSGGLAGHNEQFF. The CDR3 nucleotides are TGTGCCAGCTCAGGCGGACTAGCGGGGCACAATGAGCAGTTCTTC. The chain employs TRBV18 and TRBJ2-1, with 12 bases identical to TRBD2. The germline gives CDR1 KGHSH, CDR2 LQKENI. V dropped 5 bases and J dropped 5; count of bases not matched to a gene: 4. This CDR3 spans 15 amino acids.

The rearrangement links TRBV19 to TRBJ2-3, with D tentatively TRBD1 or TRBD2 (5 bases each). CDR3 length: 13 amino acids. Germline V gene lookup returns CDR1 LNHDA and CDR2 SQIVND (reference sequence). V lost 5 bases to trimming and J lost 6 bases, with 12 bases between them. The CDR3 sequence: CASSPGAGDTQYF. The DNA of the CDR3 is TGTGCCAGTAGTCCCGGGGCAGGGGATACGCAGTATTTT.

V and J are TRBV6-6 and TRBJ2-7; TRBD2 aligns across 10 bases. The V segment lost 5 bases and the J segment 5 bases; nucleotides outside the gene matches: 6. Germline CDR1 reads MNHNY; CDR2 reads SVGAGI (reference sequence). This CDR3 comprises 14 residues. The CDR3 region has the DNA TGTGCCAGCAGTCAAGCGGGAGGGCGGCACGAGCAGTACTTC. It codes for CASSQAGGRHEQYF.

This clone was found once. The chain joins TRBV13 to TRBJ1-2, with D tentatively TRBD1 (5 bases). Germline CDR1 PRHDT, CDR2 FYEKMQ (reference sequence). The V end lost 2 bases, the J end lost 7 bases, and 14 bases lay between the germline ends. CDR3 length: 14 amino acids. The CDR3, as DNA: TGTGCCAGCAGCTTACAGGGAGGGGAGTTTGGCTACACCTTC. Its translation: CASSLQGGEFGYTF.

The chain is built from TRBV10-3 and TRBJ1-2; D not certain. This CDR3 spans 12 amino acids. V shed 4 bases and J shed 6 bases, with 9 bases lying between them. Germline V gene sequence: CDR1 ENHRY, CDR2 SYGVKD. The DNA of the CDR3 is TGTGCCATCAGTGCCGGACGGGATGGCTACACCTTC. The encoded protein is CAISAGRDGYTF.

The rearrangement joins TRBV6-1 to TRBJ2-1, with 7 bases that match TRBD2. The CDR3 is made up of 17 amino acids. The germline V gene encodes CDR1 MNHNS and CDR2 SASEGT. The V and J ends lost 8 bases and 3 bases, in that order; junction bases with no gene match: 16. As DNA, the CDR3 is TGTGCCAGCCGTGCCCCCTCTAGCGGCCTAATCTACAATGAGCAGTTCTTC. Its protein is CASRAPSSGLIYNEQFF.

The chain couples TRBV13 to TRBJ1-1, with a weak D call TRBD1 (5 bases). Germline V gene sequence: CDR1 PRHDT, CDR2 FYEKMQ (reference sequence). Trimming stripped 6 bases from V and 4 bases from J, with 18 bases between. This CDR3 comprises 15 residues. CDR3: CASRFPLGGGTEAFF. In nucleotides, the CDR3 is TGTGCCAGCAGATTCCCCTTGGGGGGGGGCACTGAAGCTTTCTTT.

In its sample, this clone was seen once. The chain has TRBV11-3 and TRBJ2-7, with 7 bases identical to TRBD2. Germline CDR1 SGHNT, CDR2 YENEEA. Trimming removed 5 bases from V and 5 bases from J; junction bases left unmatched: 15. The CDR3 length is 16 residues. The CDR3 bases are TGTGCCAGCAGCCCTTTGGGGGGAGGGGTCCCCCACGAGCAGTACTTC. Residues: CASSPLGGGVPHEQYF.

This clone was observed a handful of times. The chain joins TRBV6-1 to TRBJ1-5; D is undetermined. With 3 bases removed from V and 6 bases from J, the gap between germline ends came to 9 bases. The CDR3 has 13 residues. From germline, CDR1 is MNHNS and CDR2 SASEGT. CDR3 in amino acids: CASSDLEVQPQHF. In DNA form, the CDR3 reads TGTGCCAGCAGTGACCTCGAAGTTCAGCCCCAGCATTTT.

CDR3 bases: TGTGCCAGTAGTGATACAGGGGACACCGGGGAGCTGTTTTTT. Translation gives CASSDTGDTGELFF. The chain couples TRBV19 to TRBJ2-2; 7 nucleotides align to TRBD1. Germline lookup yields CDR1 LNHDA and CDR2 SQIVND (reference sequence). The CDR3 runs 14 residues. Trimming took 5 bases from V and 3 from J; bases not matched to a gene: 3.